This T cell receptor (beta chain) was captured in a study of beta chain features in type 1 diabetes. The CDR3 runs 11 residues. Germline V CDR1 and CDR2: MNHNS, SASEGT. Between the trimmed V and J ends, which lost 7 bases and 3 bases, there was a span of 5 bases. Expressed TCRB transcripts were sequenced after all isolated RNA was converted to cDNA. Only in-frame clones appear in the TCRdb table, and some are missing; sequencing was by immunoSEQ multiplex PCR. Of under 800,000 clones in the sample, about 16% were seen once. The source of this sequence is a man younger than 35 in good health. The sequenced sample consisted of naive CD4+ T cells from blood. The V and J genes are TRBV6-1 and TRBJ2-3; D unclear. CDR3 nucleotide sequence: TGTGCCAGCACGCTAACAGATACGCAGTATTTT. It translates to CASTLTDTQYF.